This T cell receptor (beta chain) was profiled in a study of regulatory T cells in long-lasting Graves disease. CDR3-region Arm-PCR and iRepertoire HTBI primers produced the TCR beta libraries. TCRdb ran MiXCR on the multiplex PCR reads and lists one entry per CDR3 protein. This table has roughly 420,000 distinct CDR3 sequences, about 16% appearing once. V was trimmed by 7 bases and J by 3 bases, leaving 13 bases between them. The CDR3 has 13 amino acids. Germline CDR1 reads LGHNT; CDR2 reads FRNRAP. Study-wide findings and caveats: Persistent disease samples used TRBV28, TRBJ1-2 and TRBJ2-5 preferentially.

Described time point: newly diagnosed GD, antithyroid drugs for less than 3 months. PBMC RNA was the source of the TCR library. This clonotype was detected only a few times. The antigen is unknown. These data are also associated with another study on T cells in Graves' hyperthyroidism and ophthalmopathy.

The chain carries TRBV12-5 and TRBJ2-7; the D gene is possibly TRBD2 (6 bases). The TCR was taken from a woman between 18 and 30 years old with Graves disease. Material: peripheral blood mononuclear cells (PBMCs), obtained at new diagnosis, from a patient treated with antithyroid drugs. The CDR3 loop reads CASAMGGNYEQYF. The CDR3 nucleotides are TGTGCTAGTGCCATGGGGGGTAACTACGAGCAGTACTTC.